The present T cell receptor (beta chain) was sequenced within a study of T cell changes during pregnancy in multiple sclerosis. Data came from immunoSEQ multiplex PCR; TCRdb stores just in-frame clones and leaves some out. This sample has approximately 39,000 clones; 85% to 95% occur once, and the top ten carry about 1.3%. CDR3 length equals 17 residues. Trimming left V 2 bases short and J 0 bases short, with 14 bases between. Germline assignment: CDR1 SGHAT and CDR2 FQNNGV. The sequenced material came from PBMCs (not recorded whether the cells were cultured). The origin of this receptor is a female donor with multiple sclerosis, enrolled in a pregnancy study. This sequence joins TRBV11-2 and TRBJ2-1; the D is unclear. The CDR3 sequence is CASSLLPPHSSYNEQFF. As DNA, the CDR3 is TGTGCCAGCAGCTTACTCCCTCCGCATAGCTCCTACAATGAGCAGTTCTTC.